This T cell receptor (beta chain) was recovered during a study of shared clonotypes between healthy human individuals. General study results and limits: Non-shared clonotypes displayed generation probabilities falling below those of clonotypes present in all four donors.

Germline-derived CDR1 and CDR2 are SNHLY and FYNNEI. V gave up 3 bases and J gave up 4 bases; unmatched junction bases: 6. This CDR3 spans 15 amino acids. To note about this clone: The antigen remains undetermined.

Terminally differentiated effector memory CD45RA+ cells were left out of the naive CD8 fraction, which was CD45RO-negative and positively selected for CCR7. As originally analysed: Filtering differed because ImmunoSEQ produced junction-only sequences that carried no quality scores. Libraries were prepared by immunoSEQ multiplex PCR; TCRdb keeps only in-frame clonotypes and omits some of them. V and J calls and clone size are those listed in that table; D and trimming were worked out from the DNA. The sample has around 2,000,000 clones; about 94% are singletons. The TCR was taken from a man aged 18 to 29 in good health. This chain uses TRBV2 with TRBJ2-1, with 7 bases identical to TRBD2. The sample taken for sequencing was naive CD8+ T cells sorted from blood. CDR3 nucleotide sequence: TGTGCCAGCAGTGAGAGCGGGGTAATTTACAATGAGCAGTTCTTC. Amino acids: CASSESGVIYNEQFF.